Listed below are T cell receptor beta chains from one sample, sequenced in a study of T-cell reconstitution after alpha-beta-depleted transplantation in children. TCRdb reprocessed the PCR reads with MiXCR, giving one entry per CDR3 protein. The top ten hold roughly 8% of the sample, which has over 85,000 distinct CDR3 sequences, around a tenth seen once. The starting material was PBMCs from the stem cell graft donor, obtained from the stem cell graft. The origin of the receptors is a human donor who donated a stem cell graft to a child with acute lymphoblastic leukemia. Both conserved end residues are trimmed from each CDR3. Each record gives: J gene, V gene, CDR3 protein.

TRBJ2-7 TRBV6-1 ASSPSSYLYEQY
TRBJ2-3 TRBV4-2 ASSQGTSRNTDTQY
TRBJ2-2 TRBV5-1 ASRAGTGDIGELF
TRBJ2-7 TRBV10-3 AISERDTDYEQY
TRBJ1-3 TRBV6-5 ASSYSGLAGNTIY
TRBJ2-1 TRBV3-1 ASSQDQLRGALNEQF
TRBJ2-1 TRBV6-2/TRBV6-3 ASSLDPNSYNEQF
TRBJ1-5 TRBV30 AWSDGFQPQH
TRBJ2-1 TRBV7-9 ASSPQYNEQF
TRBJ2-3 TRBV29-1 SVEASTDTQY
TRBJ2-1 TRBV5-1 ASRLRPQGNEQF
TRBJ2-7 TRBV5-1 ASSLSESSGISPEQY
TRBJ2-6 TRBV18 ASSPLPGETSGANVLT
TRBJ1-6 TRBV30 AWTQRNSPLH
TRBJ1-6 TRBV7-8 ASSLSQGSYNSPLH
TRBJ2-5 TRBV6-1 ASAEGRVHGTQY